This is a list of T cell receptor beta chains from one sample in a study of T-cell reconstitution after alpha-beta-depleted transplantation in children. TCRdb re-called the PCR reads with MiXCR, one entry per CDR3 protein. The sample has over 300,000 distinct CDR3 sequences, 9% to 12% seen once. Sample: PBMCs from the stem cell graft donor, taken from the stem cell graft. These receptors were taken from a human donor who donated a stem cell graft to a child with acute lymphoblastic leukemia. The conserved cysteine and the conserved F or W are not part of the CDR3 here. Fields, in order: V gene, CDR3 length, J gene, CDR3 protein.

v_call: TRBV5-1; cdr3_length: 12; j_call: TRBJ2-7; cdr3_aa: ASSLYERTHEQY
v_call: TRBV10-3; cdr3_length: 13; j_call: TRBJ2-7; cdr3_aa: AISESSVGSYEQY
v_call: TRBV5-1; cdr3_length: 13; j_call: TRBJ2-5; cdr3_aa: ASSPRGGRQETQY
v_call: TRBV5-1; cdr3_length: 16; j_call: TRBJ2-5; cdr3_aa: ASSSWTSGSPVGETQY
v_call: TRBV27; cdr3_length: 11; j_call: TRBJ2-2; cdr3_aa: ASSGQYTGELF
v_call: TRBV29-1; cdr3_length: 9; j_call: TRBJ2-1; cdr3_aa: SVERDNEQF
v_call: TRBV7-6; cdr3_length: 14; j_call: TRBJ2-5; cdr3_aa: ASSLTVAGEGETQY
v_call: TRBV7-3; cdr3_length: 11; j_call: TRBJ1-2; cdr3_aa: ASSLGTTGGYT
v_call: TRBV5-6; cdr3_length: 16; j_call: TRBJ2-1; cdr3_aa: ASSRRPGEQSSYNEQF
v_call: TRBV7-9; cdr3_length: 13; j_call: TRBJ1-6; cdr3_aa: ASSLVRGNNSPLH
v_call: TRBV29-1; cdr3_length: 12; j_call: TRBJ2-1; cdr3_aa: SVEVASGDNEQF
v_call: TRBV28; cdr3_length: 15; j_call: TRBJ2-1; cdr3_aa: ASVGLAGGPYYNEQF
v_call: TRBV29-1; cdr3_length: 9; j_call: TRBJ2-1; cdr3_aa: SVGEAREQF
v_call: TRBV4-1; cdr3_length: 14; j_call: TRBJ2-1; cdr3_aa: ASSSPAASSYNEQF
v_call: TRBV20-1; cdr3_length: 10; j_call: TRBJ2-5; cdr3_aa: SASPTQETQY
v_call: TRBV7-2; cdr3_length: 14; j_call: TRBJ2-7; cdr3_aa: ASSLAGVAGAYEQY
v_call: TRBV12-3/TRBV12-4; cdr3_length: 15; j_call: TRBJ1-1; cdr3_aa: ASSSLGQPRKNTEAF
v_call: TRBV4-2; cdr3_length: 13; j_call: TRBJ2-3; cdr3_aa: ASSQGGPTTDTQY
v_call: TRBV9; cdr3_length: 13; j_call: TRBJ2-3; cdr3_aa: ASSAGHGRTDTQY
v_call: TRBV24-1; cdr3_length: 19; j_call: TRBJ2-3; cdr3_aa: ATSDPSRGKREGRAADTQY
v_call: TRBV7-2; cdr3_length: 14; j_call: TRBJ2-7; cdr3_aa: ASSSFGSGTSYEQY
v_call: TRBV6-5; cdr3_length: 13; j_call: TRBJ2-3; cdr3_aa: ASSSMRQGMDTQY
v_call: TRBV7-2; cdr3_length: 11; j_call: TRBJ2-5; cdr3_aa: ASSLRGLGTQY
v_call: TRBV20-1; cdr3_length: 11; j_call: TRBJ1-2; cdr3_aa: SAGRQGIYGYT